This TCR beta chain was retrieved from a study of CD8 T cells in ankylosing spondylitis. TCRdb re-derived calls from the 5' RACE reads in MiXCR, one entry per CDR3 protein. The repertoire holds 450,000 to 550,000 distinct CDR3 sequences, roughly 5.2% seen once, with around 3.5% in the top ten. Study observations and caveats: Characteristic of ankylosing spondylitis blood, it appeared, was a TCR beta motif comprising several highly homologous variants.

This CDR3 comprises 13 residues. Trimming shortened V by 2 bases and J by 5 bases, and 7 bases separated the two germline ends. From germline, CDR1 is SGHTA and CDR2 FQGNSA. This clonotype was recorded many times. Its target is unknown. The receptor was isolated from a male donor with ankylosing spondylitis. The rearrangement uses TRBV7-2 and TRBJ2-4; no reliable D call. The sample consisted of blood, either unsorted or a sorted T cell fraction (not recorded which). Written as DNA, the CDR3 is TGTGCCAGCAGCTTAACTAAGGAAAACATTCAGTACTTC. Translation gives CASSLTKENIQYF.